This TCR beta chain was captured in a study of preoperative IRX-2 immunotherapy in early breast cancer. Treatment noted: preoperative locoregional IRX-2 cytokine immunotherapy. Germline CDR1 is SGHAT and CDR2 is FQNNGV. V was clipped by 0 bases and J by 4 bases, with 18 bases between them. The CDR3 runs to 17 residues. Repertoires were generated with immunoSEQ multiplex PCR, while TCRdb's copy carries only in-frame clones and drops some. The sample gives fewer than 30,000 clones, around 89% of which show up once; 9.8% is in the top ten. The material was obtained from a patient treated with IRX-2 immunotherapy. The sequence came from a human donor with breast cancer. The chain carries TRBV11-2 and TRBJ1-1; D ambiguous. The CDR3 coding sequence is TGTGCCAGCAGCTTAGAGTTGGCAGCCATTCGTGGCACTGAAGCTTTCTTT. Amino acid sequence: CASSLELAAIRGTEAFF.